This T cell receptor beta chain comes out of a study of T cell repertoires in cytomegalovirus infection. This clonotype turned up a few times. What it binds is unknown. Each CDR3 protein gets one entry after TCRdb re-called the reads with MiXCR. The table includes about 100,000 distinct CDR3 sequences, about 25% detected once. Study results and limitations: CMV-specific HLA-C-restricted TCR beta clonotypes dominated the ex vivo response.

The sequence derives from a human donor in good health (CMV status not recorded). Some clones in this sample may be carry-over from other donors' samples. Sample: CD8+ T cells from PBMCs.

CDR3 nucleotide sequence: TGTGCCACCAGCAGAGACCGGGACAGTAAAGAGACCCAGTACTTC. Translation: CATSRDRDSKETQYF. This chain links TRBV15 with TRBJ2-5; 7 nucleotides agree with TRBD1. Germline V gene sequence: CDR1 LNHNV, CDR2 YYDKDF (reference sequence). V trimming: 0 bases; J trimming: 3 bases; junction bases outside the gene matches: 4. The length of the CDR3 is 15 residues.